Listed below are T cell receptor beta chains from one sample, sequenced in a study of blood T cell repertoires in COVID-19. The data were produced by immunoSEQ multiplex PCR, yet TCRdb's version contains in-frame clones alone and is incomplete. The data contain about 200,000 clones, over 80% of them seen just once; the ten biggest clones take up roughly 0.91%. Specimen: peripheral blood. The origin of the receptors is a man aged 55-75 years with COVID-19, enrolled during active disease. Each CDR3 is given with its conserved first and last residue. Fields, in order: clone size, J gene, D gene, V gene, CDR3 DNA, CDR3 protein. D genes are given only for firm matches. Only part of the rows carry a size: once, few, many, or a class if the clone is expanded.

NA,TRBJ2-5,TRBD2,TRBV5-1,TGCGCCAGCGGAACTAGCGGGAGAGGTGAAGAGACCCAGTACTTC,CASGTSGRGEETQYF
NA,TRBJ1-5,NA,TRBV4-1,TGCGCCAGCACTCCAGGGTATTGGAGCAATCAGCCCCAGCATTTT,CASTPGYWSNQPQHF
NA,TRBJ1-1,TRBD1,TRBV7-9,TGTGCCAGCAGCTTAGCTTTAACAGGGGAAAAAGCTTTCTTT,CASSLALTGEKAFF
NA,TRBJ1-5,NA,TRBV7-2,TGTGCCAGCAGCCCCCGTAGAGATCAGCCCCAGCATTTT,CASSPRRDQPQHF
NA,TRBJ2-1,TRBD2,TRBV9,TGTGCCAGCAGCATGGGACTAGCGGATGAGCAGTTCTTC,CASSMGLADEQFF
NA,TRBJ2-1,TRBD2,TRBV7-8,TGTGCCAGCAGCTTCGAAAGGACTAGCGGGAGAGGGCAGTTCTTC,CASSFERTSGRGQFF
once,TRBJ1-6,NA,TRBV27,TGTGCCAGCAGTTTAAGAGCGGGGCTAGGGTCCAGCTCCTATAATTCACCCCTCCACTTT,CASSLRAGLGSSSYNSPLHF
NA,TRBJ2-7,TRBD2,TRBV7-8,TGTGCCAGCAGCTTGACTAGCGGGAGCTCCTACGAGCAGTACTTC,CASSLTSGSSYEQYF
NA,TRBJ1-2,NA,TRBV29-1,TGCAGCGTTGACGACTCCCGGCGGGGCTTCGATGGCTACACCTTC,CSVDDSRRGFDGYTF
NA,TRBJ1-1,TRBD1,TRBV7-9,TGTGCCAGCAGCAGGGGGATAGACAGGGACACTGAAGCTTTCTTT,CASSRGIDRDTEAFF
NA,TRBJ1-4,NA,TRBV5-1,TGCGCCAGCAGCTTCAATTTCGGACCCTATGGGGGGGAAAAACTGTTTTTT,CASSFNFGPYGGEKLFF
NA,TRBJ1-1,NA,TRBV5-1,TGCGCCAGCGGAGAAACCACGTCGGCAGCTTTCTTT,CASGETTSAAFF
NA,TRBJ1-1,TRBD1,TRBV7-8,TGTGCCAGCAGCCCACGGGGACAGACCTTTGAAGCTTTCTTT,CASSPRGQTFEAFF
once,TRBJ1-6,NA,TRBV7-7,TGTGCCAGCAGCTCGGCGGGTAATTCACCCCTCCACTTT,CASSSAGNSPLHF
NA,TRBJ1-2,TRBD1,TRBV11-2,TGTGCCAGCAGCCCGAGAGGGGGCATCTATGGCTACACCTTC,CASSPRGGIYGYTF
NA,TRBJ1-5,NA,TRBV19,TGTGCCAGTAGTATCCCAGGGTATCAGCCCCAGCATTTT,CASSIPGYQPQHF
NA,TRBJ1-1,NA,TRBV7-9,TGTGCCAGCAGCCCCCGGGACACCTCTGGCGCTTTCTTT,CASSPRDTSGAFF
NA,TRBJ1-3,TRBD1,TRBV19,TGTGCCAGTAAGCCTACGAGACAGGGCCTGAACACCATATATTTT,CASKPTRQGLNTIYF
NA,TRBJ2-7,NA,TRBV7-9,TGTGCCAGCAGCTCCTTGGAGCAGTACTTC,CASSSLEQYF
NA,TRBJ1-2,TRBD1,TRBV5-4,TGTGCCAGCAGCTTGGGACAGGGGGGCAATGGCTACACCTTC,CASSLGQGGNGYTF
NA,TRBJ2-3,NA,TRBV5-8,TGTGCCAGCAGCAACCCTGGGGGGGCAAACACAGATACGCAGTATTTT,CASSNPGGANTDTQYF
NA,TRBJ1-1,NA,TRBV7-8,TGTGCCAGCAGCTATACTGTAGGAGCGACTGAAGCTTTCTTT,CASSYTVGATEAFF
NA,TRBJ1-1,NA,TRBV6-5,TGTGCCAGCACCCTTTGGGGGGGAGGGTACACTGAAGCTTTCTTT,CASTLWGGGYTEAFF
NA,TRBJ1-6,TRBD1,TRBV2,TGTGCCAGCAGAGCCGGGACAGGGAATTCACCCCTCCACTTT,CASRAGTGNSPLHF
once,TRBJ2-7,TRBD1,TRBV7-2,TGTGCCAGCAGCCGTGGGACAGGTACCTACGAGCAGTACTTC,CASSRGTGTYEQYF
NA,TRBJ1-2,NA,TRBV30,TGTGCCTGGAGTGTTGGCCCCACCTATGGCTACACCTTC,CAWSVGPTYGYTF
NA,TRBJ2-5,NA,TRBV18,TGTGCCAGCTCACCTCAGGGAAAGACCCAGTACTTC,CASSPQGKTQYF
NA,TRBJ1-1,NA,TRBV19,TGTGCCAGTAGTATGAGAGGGTCTAGCCTGAACACTGAAGCTTTCTTT,CASSMRGSSLNTEAFF
NA,TRBJ1-5,NA,TRBV19,TGTGCCAGTAGTTGGGGGCTGGGTCAGCCCCAGCATTTT,CASSWGLGQPQHF
NA,TRBJ2-1,TRBD1,TRBV5-1,TGCGCCAGCAGCCGGAGCGGACAGGGAGCCGATGAGCAGTTCTTC,CASSRSGQGADEQFF
NA,TRBJ1-1,NA,TRBV10-3,TGTGCCATCAGGAACATGAACACTGAAGCTTTCTTT,CAIRNMNTEAFF
NA,TRBJ1-6,NA,TRBV30,TGTGCCTGGAGTGTAGCGGGGGGCGATTCACCCCTCCACTTT,CAWSVAGGDSPLHF